This TCR beta chain was captured in a study of spatial heterogeneity in lung cancer. By share of the sample, this clonotype is medium-sized (0.01 to 0.1%). The time point was: sample taken at primary tumor resection. The sequenced material consisted of unsorted whole RNA from tumor, nontumor lung or frozen PBMC. After removal of 1 base from V and 7 bases from J, the junction contained 12 bases not matched to a gene. The CDR3 contains 17 residues. TCRdb re-analysed the 5' RACE reads in MiXCR, keeping a single row per CDR3 protein. Seen here are about 2,400 distinct CDR3 sequences, 15% observed once, and the top ten hold 25%.

The TCR originated in a male donor with early-stage non-small cell lung cancer. The sample in question was normal lung tissue next to the tumor, obtained at surgery. V usage is TRBV12-3 or TRBV12-4 and J usage is TRBJ2-2, with 7 bases that match TRBD2. The CDR3 loop is CASSLERREGFNGELFF. CDR3 coding DNA: TGTGCCAGCAGTTTAGAGCGGAGGGAGGGCTTCAACGGGGAGCTGTTTTTT.